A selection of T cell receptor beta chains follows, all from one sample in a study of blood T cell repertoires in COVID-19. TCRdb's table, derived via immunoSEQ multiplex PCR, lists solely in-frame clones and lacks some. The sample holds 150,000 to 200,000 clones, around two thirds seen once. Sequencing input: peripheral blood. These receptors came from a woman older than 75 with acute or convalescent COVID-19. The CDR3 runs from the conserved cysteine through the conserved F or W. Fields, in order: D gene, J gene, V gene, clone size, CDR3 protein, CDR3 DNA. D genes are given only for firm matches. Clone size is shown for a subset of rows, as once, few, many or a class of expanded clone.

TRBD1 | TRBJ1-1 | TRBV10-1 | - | CASSASTGGIEAFF | TGCGCCAGCAGTGCGTCGACAGGGGGAATTGAAGCTTTCTTT
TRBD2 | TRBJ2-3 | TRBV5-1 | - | CASSFLGDYFTDTQYF | TGCGCCAGCAGTTTCCTGGGGGACTACTTCACAGATACGCAGTATTTT
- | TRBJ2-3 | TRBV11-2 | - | CASSPGTDRDTQYF | TGTGCCAGCAGCCCCGGGACTGATAGAGATACGCAGTATTTT
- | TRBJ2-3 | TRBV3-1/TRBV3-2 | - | CASSQDRGRADTQYF | TGTGCCAGCAGCCAAGATCGCGGGCGTGCGGATACGCAGTATTTT
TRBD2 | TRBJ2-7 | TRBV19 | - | CASSTFLTSGSESYEQYF | TGTGCCAGTAGTACCTTCCTGACTAGCGGGAGCGAGAGCTACGAGCAGTACTTC
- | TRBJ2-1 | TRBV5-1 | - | CASSLVAGAYNEQFF | TGCGCCAGCAGCTTGGTGGCTGGAGCCTACAATGAGCAGTTCTTC
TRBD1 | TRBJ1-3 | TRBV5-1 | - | CASSSGTGGSFGNTIYF | TGCGCCAGCAGCTCGGGGACAGGGGGATCTTTTGGAAACACCATATATTTT
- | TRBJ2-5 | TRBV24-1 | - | CATSDLGPGARETQYF | TGTGCCACCAGTGACCTTGGACCAGGGGCAAGGGAGACCCAGTACTTC
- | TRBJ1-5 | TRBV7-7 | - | CASSLGPHQPQHF | TGTGCCAGCAGCTTAGGGCCCCATCAGCCCCAGCATTTT
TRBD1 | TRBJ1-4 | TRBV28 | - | CASSRRTGVEKLFF | TGTGCCAGCAGCCGAAGGACAGGGGTTGAAAAACTGTTTTTT
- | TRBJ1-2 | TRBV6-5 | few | CASSPDVTGVRGYTF | TGTGCCAGCAGTCCCGACGTGACAGGTGTAAGGGGCTACACCTTC
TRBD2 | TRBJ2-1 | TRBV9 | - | CASSVVPSGTNEQFF | TGTGCCAGCAGCGTAGTACCTAGCGGTACCAATGAGCAGTTCTTC
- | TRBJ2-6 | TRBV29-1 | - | CSARSTSGANVLTF | TGCAGCGCCCGTAGCACTTCTGGGGCCAACGTCCTGACTTTC
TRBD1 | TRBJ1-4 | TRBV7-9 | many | CASSSDRVSEKLFF | TGTGCCAGCAGCTCGGACAGGGTTAGTGAAAAACTGTTTTTT
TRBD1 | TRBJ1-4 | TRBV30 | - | CAYNTGTGNEKLFF | TGTGCCTACAACACCGGGACAGGGAATGAAAAACTGTTTTTT
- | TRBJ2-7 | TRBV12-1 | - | CASSWIPGTGPYEQYF | TGTGCCAGCAGCTGGATTCCCGGGACAGGGCCCTACGAGCAGTACTTC
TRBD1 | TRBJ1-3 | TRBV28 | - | CASSAGTGFLTIYF | TGTGCCAGCAGCGCCGGGACAGGGTTTCTCACCATATATTTT
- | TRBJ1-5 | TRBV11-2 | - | CASSYRAGRGNQPQHF | TGTGCCAGCAGCTATAGGGCGGGTAGGGGCAATCAGCCCCAGCATTTT
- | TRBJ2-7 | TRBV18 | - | CASSPPYPGEQYF | TGTGCCAGCTCACCACCTTACCCCGGCGAGCAGTACTTC
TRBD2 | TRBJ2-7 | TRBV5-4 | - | CASSLLAGLEQYF | TGTGCCAGCAGCTTGCTAGCGGGACTCGAGCAGTACTTC
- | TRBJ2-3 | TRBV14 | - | CASSQLTDTQYF | TGTGCCAGCAGCCAACTTACAGATACGCAGTATTTT
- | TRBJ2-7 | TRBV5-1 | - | CASSLGWREYEQYF | TGCGCCAGCAGCTTGGGGTGGAGGGAATACGAGCAGTACTTC
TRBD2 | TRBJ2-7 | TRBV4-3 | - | CASSQDSTSGGYEQYF | TGCGCCAGCAGCCAAGATTCGACTAGCGGGGGCTACGAGCAGTACTTC
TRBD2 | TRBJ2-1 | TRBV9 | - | CASSVELAGYNEQFF | TGTGCCAGCAGCGTAGAACTAGCGGGATACAATGAGCAGTTCTTC
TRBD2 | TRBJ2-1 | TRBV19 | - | CASSTSLAGGYNEQFF | TGTGCCAGTAGTACCTCGCTAGCGGGAGGGTACAATGAGCAGTTCTTC
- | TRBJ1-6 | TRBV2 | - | CASTGHSNSPLHF | TGTGCCAGCACGGGACACAGTAATTCACCCCTCCACTTT
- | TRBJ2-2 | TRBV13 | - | CASSPRSTGELFF | TGTGCCAGCAGCCCGAGGAGCACCGGGGAGCTGTTTTTT
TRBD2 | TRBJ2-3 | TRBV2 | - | CASSRLAGVVDTQYF | TGTGCCAGCAGTCGACTAGCGGGAGTGGTAGATACGCAGTATTTT
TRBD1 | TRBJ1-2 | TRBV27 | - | CASSFGTGGAIRYGYTF | TGTGCCAGCAGTTTCGGCACAGGGGGCGCGATTCGCTATGGCTACACCTTC
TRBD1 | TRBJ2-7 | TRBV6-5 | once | CASSLGTGGDEQYF | TGTGCCAGCAGCCTTGGGACAGGGGGTGATGAGCAGTACTTC
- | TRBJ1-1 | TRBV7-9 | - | CASSLEGALYTEAFF | TGTGCCAGCAGCTTAGAAGGGGCGCTTTACACTGAAGCTTTCTTT
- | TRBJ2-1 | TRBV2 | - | CASGGNDYEQFF | TGTGCCAGCGGCGGGAATGACTATGAGCAGTTCTTC
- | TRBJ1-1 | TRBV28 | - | CASSWFGSSTEAFF | TGTGCCAGCAGTTGGTTCGGTTCCTCCACTGAAGCTTTCTTT
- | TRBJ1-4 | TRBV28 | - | CASKYRATNEKLFF | TGTGCCAGCAAATACAGGGCCACTAATGAAAAACTGTTTTTT
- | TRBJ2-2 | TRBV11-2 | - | CASSPPSGTNTGELFF | TGTGCCAGCAGTCCCCCCTCAGGGACGAACACCGGGGAGCTGTTTTTT
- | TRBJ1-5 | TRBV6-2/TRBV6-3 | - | CASSAAGGANQPQHF | TGTGCCAGCAGTGCAGCGGGGGGCGCGAATCAGCCCCAGCATTTT
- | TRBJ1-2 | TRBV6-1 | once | CASSEGGRSPDGYTF | TGTGCCAGCAGTGAAGGCGGGAGGAGCCCTGATGGCTACACCTTC
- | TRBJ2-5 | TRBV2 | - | CASLREREETQYF | TGTGCCAGCCTGAGGGAGCGTGAAGAGACCCAGTACTTC
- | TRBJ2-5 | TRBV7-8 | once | CASSFAGAEETQYF | TGTGCCAGCAGCTTTGCAGGGGCAGAGGAGACCCAGTACTTC
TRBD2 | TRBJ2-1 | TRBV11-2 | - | CASSPVTSGRDEQFF | TGTGCCAGCAGCCCGGTTACTAGCGGGAGGGACGAGCAGTTCTTC
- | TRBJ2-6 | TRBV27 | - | CASSLFKQALPSGANVLTF | TGTGCCAGCAGTTTATTTAAGCAGGCGCTACCCTCTGGGGCCAACGTCCTGACTTTC
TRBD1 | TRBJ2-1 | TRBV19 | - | CASTMGPTGGAYNEQFF | TGTGCCAGTACCATGGGACCAACAGGGGGCGCATACAATGAGCAGTTCTTC
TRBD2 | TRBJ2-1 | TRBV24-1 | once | CATSDFASGSGRPHNEQFF | TGTGCCACCAGTGATTTCGCCTCGGGAAGCGGGAGGCCCCATAATGAGCAGTTCTTC
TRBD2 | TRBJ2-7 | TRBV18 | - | CASSPPGLAGLYEQYF | TGTGCCAGCTCACCACCGGGACTAGCGGGATTATACGAGCAGTACTTC
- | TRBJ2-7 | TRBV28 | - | CASSLPGSGSYEQYF | TGTGCCAGCAGTTTGCCCGGGAGTGGGTCCTACGAGCAGTACTTC
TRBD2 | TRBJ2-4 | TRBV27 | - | CASSERSGVGAKNIQYF | TGTGCCAGCAGTGAAAGGAGCGGGGTTGGGGCCAAAAACATTCAGTACTTC
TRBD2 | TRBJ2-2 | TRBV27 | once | CATQPAGGLGELFF | TGTGCCACCCAGCCGGCGGGGGGGCTTGGGGAGCTGTTTTTT
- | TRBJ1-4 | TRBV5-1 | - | CASSSQGTNEKLFF | TGCGCCAGCAGCTCCCAGGGGACTAATGAAAAACTGTTTTTT
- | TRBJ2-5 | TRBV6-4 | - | CASSEQGGETQYF | TGTGCCAGCAGCGAACAGGGCGGGGAGACCCAGTACTTC
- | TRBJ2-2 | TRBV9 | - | CASSVEGDYVTGELFF | TGTGCCAGCAGCGTAGAGGGAGACTATGTCACCGGGGAGCTGTTTTTT
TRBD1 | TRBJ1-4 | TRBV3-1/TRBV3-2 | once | CASTWTGGGQEKLFF | TGTGCCAGCACCTGGACAGGGGGAGGGCAAGAAAAACTGTTTTTT
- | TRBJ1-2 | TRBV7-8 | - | CASSAQGVNYGYTF | TGTGCCAGCAGCGCTCAGGGTGTAAACTATGGCTACACCTTC
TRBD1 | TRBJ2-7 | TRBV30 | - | CAWNDREGAYEQYF | TGTGCCTGGAACGACAGGGAAGGAGCTTACGAGCAGTACTTC
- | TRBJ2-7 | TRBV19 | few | CASSVNRESYEQYF | TGTGCCAGTAGTGTCAACAGGGAATCCTACGAGCAGTACTTC
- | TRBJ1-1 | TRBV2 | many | CASSERAGRAFF | TGTGCCAGCAGTGAAAGGGCCGGGAGGGCTTTCTTT